This is a list of T cell receptor beta chains from one sample in a study of T cell clones after liver transplantation. Only in-frame clones appear in the TCRdb table, and some are missing; sequencing was by immunoSEQ multiplex PCR. This table holds over 90,000 clones, 80% to 90% found once. The sequencing here drew on CD4+ T cells from blood, taken 47 months after liver transplant. Source of these receptors: a human patient who received a liver transplant. A share of the T cells may be of graft donor origin. Both conserved end residues are part of each CDR3. A D gene is named only where the DNA matches it firmly. The size field is filled for only some rows; it gives once, few, many or a size class.

clone_size j_call d_call v_call cdr3_aa cdr3_nt
medium-sized TRBJ1-2 . TRBV27 CASSPDTRGGYGYTF TGTGCCAGCAGCCCTGATACGAGGGGGGGCTATGGCTACACCTTC
. TRBJ1-4 . TRBV4-3 CASSQDLSRGSPTNEKLFF TGCGCCAGCAGCCAAGATCTCTCCAGGGGATCCCCAACTAATGAAAAACTGTTTTTT
few TRBJ2-1 . TRBV6-6 CASSYQQGRVALF TGTGCCAGCAGTTACCAACAGGGAAGAGTAGCGCTCTTC
. TRBJ1-2 . TRBV11-2 CASSFDSFGLNSYTF TGTGCCAGCAGCTTCGACAGTTTCGGTCTCAATAGCTACACCTTC
. TRBJ1-5 . TRBV4-1 CASSHAGAFNQPQHF TGCGCCAGCAGCCATGCAGGGGCCTTTAATCAGCCCCAGCATTTT
. TRBJ1-5 . TRBV5-5 CASSFSGSNQPQHF TGTGCCAGCAGCTTTTCCGGGAGCAATCAGCCCCAGCATTTT
. TRBJ1-5 . TRBV15 CATSSGTHSNQPQHF TGTGCCACCAGCAGTGGGACCCATAGCAATCAGCCCCAGCATTTT
. TRBJ1-1 . TRBV5-1 CASSSDPGITEAFF TGCGCCAGCAGCTCGGACCCGGGTATCACTGAAGCTTTCTTT
many TRBJ2-5 . TRBV5-1 CASSLIDRKETQYF TGCGCCAGCAGCTTGATCGACAGAAAAGAGACCCAGTACTTC
. TRBJ2-1 TRBD2 TRBV6-6 CASSTISGRQFF TGTGCCAGCAGCACCATTAGCGGGAGGCAGTTCTTC
. TRBJ2-1 . TRBV5-6 CASSLKGTDYNEQFF TGTGCCAGCAGCTTGAAGGGGACCGACTACAATGAGCAGTTCTTC
. TRBJ1-5 . TRBV6-5 CASSYGRARQPQHF TGTGCCAGCAGTTACGGCAGGGCGAGGCAGCCCCAGCATTTT
. TRBJ1-2 . TRBV7-9 CASSPAGTKNYGYTF TGTGCCAGCAGCCCCGCCGGGACAAAGAACTATGGCTACACCTTC
. TRBJ1-2 . TRBV9 CASSGSGLGGYTF TGTGCCAGCAGCGGGTCAGGGCTTGGGGGCTACACCTTC
. TRBJ1-5 . TRBV6-5 CARGGGGVNQPQHF TGTGCCAGGGGAGGGGGGGGAGTCAATCAGCCCCAGCATTTT
. TRBJ2-5 . TRBV5-1 CASTDPGVQETQYF TGCGCCAGCACCGACCCGGGGGTACAAGAGACCCAGTACTTC
. TRBJ2-3 . TRBV7-3 CASSSPFSGDTQYF TGTGCCAGCAGCTCCCCGTTTTCGGGAGATACGCAGTATTTT
. TRBJ1-3 . TRBV12-1 CASSFPGSGNTIYF TGTGCCAGCAGCTTTCCGGGTTCTGGAAACACCATATATTTT
once TRBJ2-1 TRBD1 TRBV9 CASKLTGGLSGEQFF TGTGCCAGCAAGTTGACAGGGGGTCTCTCCGGTGAGCAGTTCTTC
. TRBJ2-1 . TRBV28 CASSSPRGSSYNEQFF TGTGCCAGCAGTTCCCCACGTGGGAGCTCCTACAATGAGCAGTTCTTC
. TRBJ2-2 TRBD2 TRBV13 CASSTEGLAGGYSTGELFF TGTGCCAGCAGCACGGAGGGACTAGCGGGGGGTTATTCCACCGGGGAGCTGTTTTTT
once TRBJ2-7 . TRBV28 CASSLTARGEQYF TGTGCCAGCAGTTTAACGGCCAGAGGCGAGCAGTACTTC
. TRBJ2-1 . TRBV28 CASRPQGGTNEQFF TGTGCCAGCAGGCCTCAGGGGGGGACCAATGAGCAGTTCTTC
. TRBJ2-2 . TRBV7-9 CASSLASHNTGELFF TGTGCCAGCAGCTTAGCCTCACACAACACCGGGGAGCTGTTTTTT
once TRBJ2-7 TRBD1 TRBV5-1 CASSPPGQGDEQYF TGCGCCAGCAGCCCCCCGGGACAGGGGGACGAGCAGTACTTC
. TRBJ2-7 TRBD2 TRBV4-1 CASSQLAGDAYEQYF TGCGCCAGCAGCCAGCTAGCGGGGGATGCCTACGAGCAGTACTTC
. TRBJ1-2 . TRBV6-1 CASSEVSQTGRYGYTF TGTGCCAGCAGTGAAGTGTCGCAGACAGGCCGTTATGGCTACACCTTC
. TRBJ1-2 . TRBV4-2 CASSQDHATSIYGYTF TGTGCCAGCAGCCAAGATCACGCAACCTCGATTTATGGCTACACCTTC
. TRBJ2-1 TRBD1 TRBV19 CASSVDRGPLINEQFF TGTGCCAGTAGTGTTGACAGGGGACCATTGATCAATGAGCAGTTCTTC
few TRBJ1-2 . TRBV2 CASSETGFGYTF TGTGCCAGCAGTGAAACAGGGTTTGGCTACACCTTC
. TRBJ1-4 . TRBV6-6 CASRREGTEQKLFF TGTGCCAGCAGGAGGGAGGGAACAGAGCAAAAACTGTTTTTT
. TRBJ1-4 TRBD1 TRBV4-2 CASSQGTGTVEGEKLFF TGTGCCAGCAGCCAAGGGACAGGGACGGTGGAGGGGGAAAAACTGTTTTTT
. TRBJ2-1 TRBD2 TRBV7-3 CASSPRGTRENNEQFF TGTGCCAGCAGCCCACGTGGGACTAGAGAAAACAATGAGCAGTTCTTC
once TRBJ2-3 TRBD2 TRBV18 CASSPLGTSGAPPYTQYF TGTGCCAGCTCCCCACTTGGGACTAGCGGGGCTCCCCCATATACGCAGTATTTT
. TRBJ1-3 . TRBV18 CASSPSSSGNTIYF TGTGCCAGCTCACCTTCGAGCTCTGGAAACACCATATATTTT
. TRBJ1-1 . TRBV27 CASSFAGRGTEAFF TGTGCCAGCAGTTTTGCAGGGCGAGGAACTGAAGCTTTCTTT
. TRBJ2-7 . TRBV29-1 CSVERQGNEQYF TGCAGCGTTGAGCGTCAGGGGAACGAGCAGTACTTC
. TRBJ1-1 TRBD1 TRBV7-2 CASSSWTGVNTEAFF TGTGCCAGCAGCTCTTGGACAGGGGTCAACACTGAAGCTTTCTTT
once TRBJ1-2 TRBD1 TRBV7-9 CASSSGTGSTADGYTF TGTGCCAGCAGCTCCGGGACAGGGAGTACGGCAGATGGCTACACCTTC
. TRBJ1-3 . TRBV5-1 CASSNTLTRPPSSSGNTIYF TGCGCCAGCAGCAATACCTTAACCCGGCCCCCTTCGAGCTCTGGAAACACCATATATTTT
few TRBJ2-7 . TRBV18 CASSPSSTLGEQYF TGTGCCAGCTCCCCCAGTTCCACCCTTGGCGAGCAGTACTTC
. TRBJ2-7 TRBD2 TRBV7-2 CASSLGGRSSYEQYF TGTGCCAGCAGCTTAGGCGGGAGGAGCTCCTACGAGCAGTACTTC
. TRBJ1-1 TRBD1 TRBV5-1 CASSRTGVGVNTEAFF TGCGCCAGCAGCCGGACAGGGGTGGGGGTGAACACTGAAGCTTTCTTT